This is a list of T cell receptor beta chains from one sample in a study of cytomegalovirus exposure and HLA in healthy donors. Clones were read by immunoSEQ multiplex PCR, and TCRdb kept only the in-frame ones, dropping some. Of 190,000 or so clones in the sample, roughly 78% were seen once. The sequenced sample consisted of PBMCs. These receptors originate from a boy aged 10-17 years in good health and CMV-seronegative. Each CDR3 is given with its conserved first and last residue. A D gene is named only where the DNA matches it firmly. Part of the rows lack a size; the others show once, few, many or a class for expanded clones.

clone_size d_call j_call v_call cdr3_aa cdr3_nt
. . TRBJ1-2 TRBV15 CATSRGVSGIEGYTF TGTGCCACCAGCAGAGGTGTATCAGGGATTGAGGGCTACACCTTC
. . TRBJ1-1 TRBV11-3 CASSLGGVNTEAFF TGTGCCAGCAGCTTAGGGGGAGTGAACACTGAAGCTTTCTTT
few TRBD2 TRBJ2-5 TRBV11-2 CASIVAGEETQYF TGTGCCAGCATCGTAGCGGGAGAAGAGACCCAGTACTTC
. . TRBJ1-1 TRBV10-3 CAISESRGTGTEAFF TGTGCCATCAGTGAGTCAAGGGGAACGGGCACTGAAGCTTTCTTT
. . TRBJ1-3 TRBV13 CASSLGGAVNTIYF TGTGCCAGCAGCTTAGGAGGGGCTGTAAACACCATATATTTT
. TRBD1 TRBJ2-3 TRBV11-3 CASRAGGGDTQYF TGTGCCAGCCGGGCAGGGGGCGGAGATACGCAGTATTTT
. TRBD1 TRBJ1-4 TRBV7-9 CASSRGQGPEKLFF TGTGCCAGCAGCCGAGGACAGGGTCCTGAAAAACTGTTTTTT
. . TRBJ1-4 TRBV6-4 CAKSLGGHEKLFF TGTGCCAAAAGCCTTGGTGGTCATGAAAAACTGTTTTTT
. TRBD1 TRBJ2-2 TRBV5-1 CASSWGSGGTNTGELFF TGCGCCAGCAGCTGGGGCTCAGGGGGCACGAACACCGGGGAGCTGTTTTTT
. . TRBJ1-1 TRBV7-3 CASSLNGGLTGGTEAFF TGTGCCAGCAGCTTAAATGGAGGGCTGACCGGGGGGACTGAAGCTTTCTTT
. . TRBJ1-2 TRBV9 CASSVGGRGYTF TGTGCCAGCAGCGTAGGAGGGCGAGGCTACACCTTC
few TRBD2 TRBJ2-5 TRBV6-5 CASSYSAGVSQETQYF TGTGCCAGCAGTTATTCTGCGGGAGTTTCCCAAGAGACCCAGTACTTC
. . TRBJ1-1 TRBV6-5 CASSYGRNTEAFF TGTGCCAGCAGTTACGGGAGGAACACTGAAGCTTTCTTT
. TRBD2 TRBJ2-1 TRBV5-1 CASSSLTSGGKNEQFF TGCGCCAGCAGCTCCTTGACTAGCGGGGGGAAAAATGAGCAGTTCTTC
. . TRBJ1-1 TRBV30 CAWSPLTRDTEAFF TGTGCCTGGAGTCCACTCACACGGGACACTGAAGCTTTCTTT
. TRBD1 TRBJ2-7 TRBV10-1 CASSPRDRGTYEQYF TGCGCCAGCAGTCCCCGGGACAGGGGAACCTACGAGCAGTACTTC
few . TRBJ1-2 TRBV7-9 CASSRSIGADFSPHHGYTF TGTGCCAGCAGTCGATCAATTGGGGCAGACTTTTCCCCCCACCATGGCTACACCTTC
once TRBD1 TRBJ1-6 TRBV11-2 CASTTYRGKNSPLHF TGTGCCAGCACTACATACAGGGGAAAAAATTCACCCCTCCACTTT
. . TRBJ2-1 TRBV25-1 CASSTSDTYSSYNEQFF TGTGCCAGCAGTACATCGGACACCTATAGCTCCTACAATGAGCAGTTCTTC
once TRBD1 TRBJ2-5 TRBV12-5 CASGAGQVAETQYF TGTGCTAGTGGTGCGGGACAGGTGGCAGAGACCCAGTACTTC
. TRBD1 TRBJ1-5 TRBV28 CASSGGMGQPQHF TGTGCCAGCTCAGGGGGCATGGGTCAGCCCCAGCATTTT
. . TRBJ2-1 TRBV30 CAWSDTRSQFF TGTGCCTGGAGTGATACTAGATCCCAGTTCTTC
. . TRBJ1-1 TRBV4-1 CASSADTGLNTEAFF TGCGCCAGCAGCGCCGACACAGGGTTGAACACTGAAGCTTTCTTT
few TRBD1 TRBJ2-7 TRBV6-6 CASSDRGYEQYF TGTGCCAGCAGTGACAGGGGCTACGAGCAGTACTTC
few . TRBJ1-2 TRBV19 CASSAALREISGYTF TGTGCCAGTAGTGCCGCTTTGAGGGAGATCTCCGGCTACACCTTC
. . TRBJ1-4 TRBV13 CASKKGGVNEKLFF TGTGCCAGCAAGAAAGGAGGGGTGAATGAAAAACTGTTTTTT
. TRBD1 TRBJ1-1 TRBV9 CASSPPGGNTEAFF TGTGCCAGCAGCCCGCCAGGGGGGAACACTGAAGCTTTCTTT
. . TRBJ1-1 TRBV21-1 CASSRQGAGEAFF TGTGCCAGCAGCCGACAGGGAGCAGGTGAAGCTTTCTTT
. . TRBJ2-6 TRBV6-4 CASSDSPPLVSIVLTF TGTGCCAGCAGTGACTCCCCGCCCCTAGTATCCATCGTCCTGACTTTC
. . TRBJ2-2 TRBV15 CATSRVRETGELFF TGTGCCACCAGCAGGGTCAGGGAAACCGGGGAGCTGTTTTTT
. . TRBJ2-7 TRBV27 CASSPEGGHYEQYF TGTGCCAGCAGTCCAGAGGGGGGGCACTACGAGCAGTACTTC
once . TRBJ1-1 TRBV6-5 CASSYYGENTEAFF TGTGCCAGCAGTTACTACGGGGAGAACACTGAAGCTTTCTTT
. . TRBJ2-7 TRBV4-1 CASSQDPHIRGYEQYF TGCGCCAGCAGCCAAGATCCCCACATACGGGGCTACGAGCAGTACTTC
. TRBD1 TRBJ1-1 TRBV9 CASAPGQGKTNTEAFF TGTGCCAGTGCTCCGGGACAGGGAAAGACCAACACTGAAGCTTTCTTT
few TRBD1 TRBJ2-7 TRBV7-2 CASSFYITGQLRQAYEQYF TGTGCCAGCAGCTTTTACATTACGGGACAGCTAAGGCAGGCCTACGAGCAGTACTTC
few TRBD1 TRBJ1-1 TRBV5-4 CASSTGGIMNTEAFF TGTGCCAGCAGCACAGGGGGCATCATGAACACTGAAGCTTTCTTT
. TRBD2 TRBJ2-7 TRBV18 CASSPREILAGGYEQYF TGTGCCAGCTCACCGCGGGAGATTCTAGCGGGGGGCTACGAGCAGTACTTC
. . TRBJ1-1 TRBV5-5 CASSLAAPGSTEAFF TGTGCCAGCAGCTTGGCTGCGCCGGGGAGCACTGAAGCTTTCTTT
once . TRBJ2-7 TRBV6-5 CASSYSRSYEQYF TGTGCCAGCAGTTACAGTCGCTCCTACGAGCAGTACTTC
once . TRBJ1-5 TRBV4-1 CASSRGRWGSNQPQHF TGCGCCAGCAGCCGCGGGCGGTGGGGAAGCAATCAGCCCCAGCATTTT
. TRBD1 TRBJ2-3 TRBV6-4 CASREADRGADTQYF TGTGCCAGCAGGGAGGCGGACAGGGGGGCAGATACGCAGTATTTT
. TRBD1 TRBJ1-5 TRBV28 CASSQPTGLSQPQHF TGTGCCAGCAGTCAACCGACAGGGTTGAGCCAGCCCCAGCATTTT
. TRBD1 TRBJ2-7 TRBV4-3 CASSQVPGQGSEQYF TGCGCCAGCAGCCAAGTCCCGGGACAGGGGTCCGAGCAGTACTTC
. . TRBJ1-5 TRBV6-1 CASTLGGRAQPQHF TGTGCCAGCACCCTCGGGGGGCGTGCACAGCCCCAGCATTTT
. TRBD1 TRBJ2-7 TRBV4-3 CASSQDRGLYEQYF TGCGCCAGCAGCCAAGACAGGGGGCTCTACGAGCAGTACTTC